This TCR beta chain was identified during a study of blood T cell repertoires in COVID-19. Study-level information: Sources were T cells, B-cell-depleted T cells, or PBMCs; the material itself was cDNA or gDNA.

The method was immunoSEQ multiplex PCR; TCRdb's version includes in-frame clones alone and lacks a portion of them. The sample lists a few hundred thousand clones; 87% were seen once. The CDR3 has 14 amino acids. The germline V gene has CDR1 MDHEN and CDR2 SYDVKM. V was cut by 8 bases and J by 1 base, with 12 bases left in between. Each participant's cohort was designated according to participant-reported clinical history. Sequenced material: PBMCs or T cells enriched from blood (not recorded which). The clonotype was recovered from a man aged 35-49 years in a cohort exposed to, infected with or recovered from COVID-19 (not recorded which). The V gene is TRBV28, the J gene TRBJ2-4; the D gene is possibly TRBD1 (6 bases). The DNA of the CDR3 is TGTGCCAGCCAGGGGTCGGATGCCAAAAACATTCAGTACTTC. It encodes CASQGSDAKNIQYF.